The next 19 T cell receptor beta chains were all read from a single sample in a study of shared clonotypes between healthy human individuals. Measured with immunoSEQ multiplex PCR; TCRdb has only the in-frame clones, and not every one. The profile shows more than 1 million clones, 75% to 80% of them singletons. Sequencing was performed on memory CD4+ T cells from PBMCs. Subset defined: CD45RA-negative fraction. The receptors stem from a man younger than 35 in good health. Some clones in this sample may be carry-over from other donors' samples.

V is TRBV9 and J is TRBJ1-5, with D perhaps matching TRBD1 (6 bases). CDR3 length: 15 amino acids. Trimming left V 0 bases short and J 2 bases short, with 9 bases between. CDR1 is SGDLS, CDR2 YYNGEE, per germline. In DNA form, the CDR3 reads TGTGCCAGCAGCGTAGAGGGGGGCCGCAATCAGCCCCAGCATTTT. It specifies CASSVEGGRNQPQHF.

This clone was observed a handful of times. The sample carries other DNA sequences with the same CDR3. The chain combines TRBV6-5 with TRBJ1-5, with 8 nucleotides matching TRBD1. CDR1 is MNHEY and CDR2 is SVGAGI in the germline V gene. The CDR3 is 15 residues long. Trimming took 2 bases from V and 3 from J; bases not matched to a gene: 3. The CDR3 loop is CASSYGTGSNQPQHF. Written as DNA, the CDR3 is TGTGCCAGCAGTTACGGGACAGGATCCAATCAGCCCCAGCATTTT.

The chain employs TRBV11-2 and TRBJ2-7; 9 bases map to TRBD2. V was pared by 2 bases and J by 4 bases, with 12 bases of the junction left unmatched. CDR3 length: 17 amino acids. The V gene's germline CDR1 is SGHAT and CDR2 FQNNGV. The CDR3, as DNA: TGTGCCAGCAGCTTAAATAACGGTCTTAGCGGGAGTTACGAGCAGTACTTC. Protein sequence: CASSLNNGLSGSYEQYF.

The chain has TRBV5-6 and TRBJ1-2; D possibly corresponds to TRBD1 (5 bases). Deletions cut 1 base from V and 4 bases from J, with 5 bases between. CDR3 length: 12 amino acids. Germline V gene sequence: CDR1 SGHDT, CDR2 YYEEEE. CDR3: CASSLQGYGYTF. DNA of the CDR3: TGTGCCAGCAGCTTGCAGGGCTATGGCTACACCTTC. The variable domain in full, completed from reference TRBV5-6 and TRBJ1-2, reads DAGVTQSPTHLIKTRGQQVTLRCSPKSGHDTVSWYQQALGQGPQFIFQYYEEEERQRGNFPDRFSGHQFPNYSSELNVNALLLGDSALYLCASSLQGYGYTFGSGTRLTVV.

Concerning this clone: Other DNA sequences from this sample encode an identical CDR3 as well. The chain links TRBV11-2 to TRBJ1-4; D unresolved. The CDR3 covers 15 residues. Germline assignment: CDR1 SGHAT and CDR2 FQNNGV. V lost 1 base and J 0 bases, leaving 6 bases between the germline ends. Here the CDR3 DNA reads TGTGCCAGCAGCTTAGGAGGAGCAACTAATGAAAAACTGTTTTTT. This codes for CASSLGGATNEKLFF.

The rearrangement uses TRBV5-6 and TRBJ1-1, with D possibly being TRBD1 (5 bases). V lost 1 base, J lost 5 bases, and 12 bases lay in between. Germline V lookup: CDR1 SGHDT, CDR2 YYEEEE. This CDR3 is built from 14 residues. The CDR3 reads CASSLRQGWTEAFF. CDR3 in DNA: TGTGCCAGCAGCTTGAGGCAGGGCTGGACTGAAGCTTTCTTT.

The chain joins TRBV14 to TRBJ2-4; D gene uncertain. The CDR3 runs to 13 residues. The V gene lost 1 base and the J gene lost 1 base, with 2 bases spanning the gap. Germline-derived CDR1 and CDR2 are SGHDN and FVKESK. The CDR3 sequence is CASSQGAKNIQYF. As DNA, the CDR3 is TGTGCCAGCAGCCAAGGGGCCAAAAACATTCAGTACTTC.

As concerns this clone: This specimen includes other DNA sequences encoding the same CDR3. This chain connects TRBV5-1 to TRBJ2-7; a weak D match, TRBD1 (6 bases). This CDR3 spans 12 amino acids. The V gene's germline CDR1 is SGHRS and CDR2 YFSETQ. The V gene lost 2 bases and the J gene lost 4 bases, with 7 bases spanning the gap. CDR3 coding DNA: TGCGCCAGCAGCTTACAGGGATACGAGCAGTACTTC. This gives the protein CASSLQGYEQYF.

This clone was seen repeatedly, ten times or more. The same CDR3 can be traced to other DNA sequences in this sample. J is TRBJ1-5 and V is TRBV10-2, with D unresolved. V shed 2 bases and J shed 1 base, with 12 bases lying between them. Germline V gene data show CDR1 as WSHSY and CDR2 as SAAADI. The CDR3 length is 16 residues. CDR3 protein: CASSEGPRESNQPQHF. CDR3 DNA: TGCGCCAGCAGTGAGGGGCCGCGGGAGAGCAATCAGCCCCAGCATTTT.

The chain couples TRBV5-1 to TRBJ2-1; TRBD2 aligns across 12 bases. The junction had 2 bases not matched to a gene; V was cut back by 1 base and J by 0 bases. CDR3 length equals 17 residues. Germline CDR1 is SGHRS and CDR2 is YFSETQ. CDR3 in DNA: TGCGCCAGCAGCTTGACTAGCGGGAGGAGCTCCTACAATGAGCAGTTCTTC. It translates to CASSLTSGRSSYNEQFF.

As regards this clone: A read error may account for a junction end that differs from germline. CDR3 in amino acids: CASSLTSGVSEQYF. The DNA of the CDR3 is TGTGCCAGCAGCCTAACGTCCGGGGTTAGCGAGCAGTACTTC. The chain employs TRBV7-3 and TRBJ2-7; TRBD2 is a possible D gene (5 bases). Germline V gene lookup returns CDR1 SGHTA and CDR2 FQGTGA. There are 14 residues in the CDR3. The entire variable domain, with the rest obtained from reference TRBV7-3 and TRBJ2-7, is as follows: GAGVSQTPSNKVTEKGKYVELRCDPISGHTALYWYRQSLGQGPEFLIYFQGTGAADDSGLPNDRFFAVRPEGSVSTLKIQRTERGDSAVYLCASSLTSGVSEQYFGPGTRLTVT.

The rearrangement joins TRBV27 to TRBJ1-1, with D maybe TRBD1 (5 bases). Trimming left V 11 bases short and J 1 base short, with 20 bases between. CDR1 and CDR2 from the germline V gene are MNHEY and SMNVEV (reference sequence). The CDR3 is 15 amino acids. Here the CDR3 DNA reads TGTGCCTCCAGGCGAGGGGCTCTCGGGAACACTGAAGCTTTCTTT. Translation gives CASRRGALGNTEAFF.

The CDR3 DNA follows: TGTGCCAGCAGTGTCTCGCGGCGGGGGGACGCATACGAGCAGTACTTC. Its protein product is CASSVSRRGDAYEQYF. The chain carries TRBV6-1 and TRBJ2-7; TRBD2 matches 8 bases. Germline V gene lookup returns CDR1 MNHNS and CDR2 SASEGT. CDR3 length equals 16 residues. Trimming cost V 4 bases and J 4 bases; bases outside gene matches: 12.

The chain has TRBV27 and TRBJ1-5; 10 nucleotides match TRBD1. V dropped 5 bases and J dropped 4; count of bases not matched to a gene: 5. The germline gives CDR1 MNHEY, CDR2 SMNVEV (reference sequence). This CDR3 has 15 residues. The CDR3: CASSPRGQGNQPQHF. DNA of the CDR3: TGTGCCAGCAGTCCCCGGGGACAGGGGAATCAGCCCCAGCATTTT.

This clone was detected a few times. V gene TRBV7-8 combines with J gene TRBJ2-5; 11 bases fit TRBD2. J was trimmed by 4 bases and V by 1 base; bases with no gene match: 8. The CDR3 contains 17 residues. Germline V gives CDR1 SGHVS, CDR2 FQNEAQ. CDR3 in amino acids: CASSLETSGIFRETQYF. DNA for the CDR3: TGTGCCAGCAGCTTAGAGACTAGCGGGATATTTCGAGAGACCCAGTACTTC.

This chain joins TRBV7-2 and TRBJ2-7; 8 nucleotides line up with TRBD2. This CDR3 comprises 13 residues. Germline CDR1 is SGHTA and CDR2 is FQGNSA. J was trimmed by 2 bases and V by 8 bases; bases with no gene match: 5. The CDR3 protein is CASRPAGAYEQYF. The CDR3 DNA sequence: TGTGCCAGCCGCCCAGCGGGGGCCTACGAGCAGTACTTC. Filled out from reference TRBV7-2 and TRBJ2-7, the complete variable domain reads GAGVSQSPSNKVTEKGKDVELRCDPISGHTALYWYRQSLGQGLEFLIYFQGNSAPDKSGLPSDRFSAERTGGSVSTLTIQRTQQEDSAVYLCASRPAGAYEQYFGPGTRLTVT.

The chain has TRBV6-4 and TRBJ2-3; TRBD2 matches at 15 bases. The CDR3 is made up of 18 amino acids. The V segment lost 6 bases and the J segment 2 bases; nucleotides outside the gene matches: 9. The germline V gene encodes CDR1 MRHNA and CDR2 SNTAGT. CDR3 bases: TGTGCCAGCAGCGCCGGGACTAGCGGGAGGCCCCTCACAGATACGCAGTATTTT. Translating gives CASSAGTSGRPLTDTQYF.

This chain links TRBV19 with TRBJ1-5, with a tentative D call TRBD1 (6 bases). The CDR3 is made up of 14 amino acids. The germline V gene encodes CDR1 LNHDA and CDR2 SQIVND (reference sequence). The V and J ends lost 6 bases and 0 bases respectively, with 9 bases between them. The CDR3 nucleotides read TGTGCCAGTAGGAGGGGGTCTAGCAATCAGCCCCAGCATTTT. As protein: CASRRGSSNQPQHF. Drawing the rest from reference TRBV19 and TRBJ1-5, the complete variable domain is DGGITQSPKYLFRKEGQNVTLSCEQNLNHDAMYWYRQDPGQGLRLIYYSQIVNDFQKGDIAEGYSVSREKKESFPLTVTSAQKNPTAFYLCASRRGSSNQPQHFGDGTRLSIL.

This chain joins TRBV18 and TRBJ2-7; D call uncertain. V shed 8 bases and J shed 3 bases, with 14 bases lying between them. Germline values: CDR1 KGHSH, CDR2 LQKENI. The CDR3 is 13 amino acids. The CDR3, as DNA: TGTGCCAGCCAATCTCCAGGTTTCTACGAGCAGTACTTC. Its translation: CASQSPGFYEQYF.